Listed below are T cell receptor beta chains from one sample, sequenced in a study of a mutant IDH1 vaccine in newly diagnosed glioma. TCRdb's copy holds only in-frame clones and misses some; the assay was immunoSEQ multiplex PCR. The table lists about 56,000 clones, 75% of them singletons, with 5.3% in the top ten. These TCRs' antigens remain unknown. This specimen consisted of PBMCs, obtained from a glioma patient whose treatment included an IDH1 peptide vaccine. These receptors were taken from a man over 45 with glioma. The CDR3 runs from the conserved cysteine through the conserved F or W. The order of the fields is D gene, J gene, CDR3 length, V gene, clone size, CDR3 protein, CDR3 DNA. The D gene is left open where the match is weak. The size field is filled for only some rows; it gives once, few, many or a size class.

D gene: .; J gene: TRBJ2-3; CDR3 length: 15; V gene: TRBV6-6; clone size: .; CDR3 protein: CASSYVGGLTDTQYF; CDR3 DNA: TGTGCCAGCAGTTACGTTGGGGGGCTGACAGATACGCAGTATTTT
D gene: TRBD2; J gene: TRBJ2-5; CDR3 length: 15; V gene: TRBV19; clone size: once; CDR3 protein: CASSRGGLGQETQYF; CDR3 DNA: TGTGCCAGTAGTAGGGGGGGGTTAGGACAAGAGACCCAGTACTTC
D gene: .; J gene: TRBJ1-5; CDR3 length: 13; V gene: TRBV2; clone size: .; CDR3 protein: CASSGQIGQPQHF; CDR3 DNA: TGTGCCAGCAGTGGGCAAATTGGTCAGCCCCAGCATTTT
D gene: .; J gene: TRBJ2-7; CDR3 length: 13; V gene: TRBV19; clone size: .; CDR3 protein: CASSGSTGYEQYF; CDR3 DNA: TGTGCCAGTAGTGGAAGTACAGGGTACGAGCAGTACTTC
D gene: .; J gene: TRBJ2-3; CDR3 length: 16; V gene: TRBV7-9; clone size: .; CDR3 protein: CASSSAFGEKGGTQYF; CDR3 DNA: TGTGCCAGCAGCTCCGCTTTCGGGGAGAAAGGTGGTACGCAGTATTTT
D gene: .; J gene: TRBJ1-3; CDR3 length: 14; V gene: TRBV30; clone size: .; CDR3 protein: CAWSVGGDGNTIYF; CDR3 DNA: TGTGCCTGGAGTGTCGGAGGGGATGGAAACACCATATATTTT
D gene: .; J gene: TRBJ2-3; CDR3 length: 13; V gene: TRBV15; clone size: few; CDR3 protein: CATSRDFKDTQYF; CDR3 DNA: TGTGCCACCAGCAGGGACTTCAAAGATACGCAGTATTTT
D gene: .; J gene: TRBJ1-1; CDR3 length: 13; V gene: TRBV10-3; clone size: .; CDR3 protein: CAISESILLEAFF; CDR3 DNA: TGTGCCATCAGTGAGTCGATTCTCCTTGAAGCTTTCTTT
D gene: .; J gene: TRBJ1-2; CDR3 length: 13; V gene: TRBV19; clone size: once; CDR3 protein: CASSGGLRYGYTF; CDR3 DNA: TGTGCCAGTAGTGGGGGGCTGCGGTATGGCTACACCTTC
D gene: TRBD1; J gene: TRBJ2-7; CDR3 length: 15; V gene: TRBV5-5; clone size: .; CDR3 protein: CASSYRTGQTYEQYF; CDR3 DNA: TGTGCCAGCAGTTACCGGACAGGGCAAACCTACGAGCAGTACTTC
D gene: .; J gene: TRBJ1-1; CDR3 length: 12; V gene: TRBV2; clone size: medium-sized; CDR3 protein: CASSRQNTEAFF; CDR3 DNA: TGTGCCAGCAGTAGACAAAACACTGAAGCTTTCTTT
D gene: TRBD2; J gene: TRBJ2-7; CDR3 length: 14; V gene: TRBV18; clone size: once; CDR3 protein: CASSPMGGGYEQYF; CDR3 DNA: TGTGCCAGCTCACCAATGGGCGGGGGATACGAGCAGTACTTC
D gene: .; J gene: TRBJ1-1; CDR3 length: 13; V gene: TRBV14; clone size: .; CDR3 protein: CASSSPGSTEAFF; CDR3 DNA: TGTGCCAGCAGCTCCCCGGGGAGCACTGAAGCTTTCTTT
D gene: TRBD1; J gene: TRBJ1-4; CDR3 length: 15; V gene: TRBV5-1; clone size: .; CDR3 protein: CASSLGQTTNEKLFF; CDR3 DNA: TGCGCCAGCAGCCTGGGACAGACAACTAATGAAAAACTGTTTTTT
D gene: .; J gene: TRBJ2-1; CDR3 length: 14; V gene: TRBV5-6; clone size: .; CDR3 protein: CASSFGGLGGEQFF; CDR3 DNA: TGTGCCAGCAGCTTTGGGGGTCTCGGGGGTGAGCAGTTCTTC
D gene: .; J gene: TRBJ1-4; CDR3 length: 15; V gene: TRBV18; clone size: .; CDR3 protein: CASSPATGYNEKLFF; CDR3 DNA: TGTGCCAGCTCACCAGCGACAGGCTACAATGAAAAACTGTTTTTT
D gene: .; J gene: TRBJ2-7; CDR3 length: 12; V gene: TRBV6-6; clone size: .; CDR3 protein: CASTRSLYEQYF; CDR3 DNA: TGTGCCAGCACCCGGAGCCTCTACGAGCAGTACTTC
D gene: .; J gene: TRBJ2-7; CDR3 length: 11; V gene: TRBV29-1; clone size: .; CDR3 protein: CSAHINYEQYF; CDR3 DNA: TGCAGCGCCCATATTAACTACGAGCAGTACTTC
D gene: .; J gene: TRBJ2-7; CDR3 length: 13; V gene: TRBV6-5; clone size: .; CDR3 protein: CASKRGSGYEQYF; CDR3 DNA: TGTGCCAGCAAACGTGGAAGTGGGTACGAGCAGTACTTC
D gene: .; J gene: TRBJ2-7; CDR3 length: 15; V gene: TRBV29-1; clone size: .; CDR3 protein: CSVEGGAGNAYEQYF; CDR3 DNA: TGCAGCGTTGAAGGTGGGGCAGGTAACGCCTACGAGCAGTACTTC
D gene: TRBD2; J gene: TRBJ2-7; CDR3 length: 14; V gene: TRBV18; clone size: .; CDR3 protein: CASSPRAGDGEQYF; CDR3 DNA: TGTGCCAGCTCACCAAGGGCGGGGGATGGAGAGCAGTACTTC
D gene: .; J gene: TRBJ1-1; CDR3 length: 13; V gene: TRBV7-6; clone size: .; CDR3 protein: CASSSQRDTEAFF; CDR3 DNA: TGTGCCAGCAGTTCACAGAGGGACACTGAAGCTTTCTTT
D gene: .; J gene: TRBJ1-5; CDR3 length: 15; V gene: TRBV15; clone size: .; CDR3 protein: CATSRDGQYNQPQHF; CDR3 DNA: TGTGCCACCAGCAGAGATGGACAGTACAATCAGCCCCAGCATTTT
D gene: TRBD1; J gene: TRBJ1-1; CDR3 length: 12; V gene: TRBV10-3; clone size: few; CDR3 protein: CAITTGQAVAFF; CDR3 DNA: TGTGCCATCACTACGGGACAGGCTGTAGCTTTCTTT
D gene: .; J gene: TRBJ1-4; CDR3 length: 13; V gene: TRBV6-5; clone size: few; CDR3 protein: CASGWLWREKLFF; CDR3 DNA: TGTGCCAGCGGCTGGTTGTGGAGAGAAAAACTGTTTTTT
D gene: .; J gene: TRBJ2-4; CDR3 length: 16; V gene: TRBV9; clone size: few; CDR3 protein: CASSAGDTIAKNIQYF; CDR3 DNA: TGTGCCAGCAGCGCCGGGGACACCATAGCCAAAAACATTCAGTACTTC
D gene: .; J gene: TRBJ2-5; CDR3 length: 12; V gene: TRBV5-1; clone size: .; CDR3 protein: CASSGTLETQYF; CDR3 DNA: TGCGCCAGCAGCGGGACTTTAGAGACCCAGTACTTC
D gene: .; J gene: TRBJ1-1; CDR3 length: 14; V gene: TRBV7-9; clone size: .; CDR3 protein: CASSFSGANTEAFF; CDR3 DNA: TGTGCCAGCAGCTTCTCCGGGGCGAACACTGAAGCTTTCTTT
D gene: .; J gene: TRBJ2-7; CDR3 length: 15; V gene: TRBV28; clone size: few; CDR3 protein: CASIPGSPHGYEQYF; CDR3 DNA: TGTGCCAGCATCCCTGGGTCACCCCATGGCTACGAGCAGTACTTC
D gene: .; J gene: TRBJ1-1; CDR3 length: 14; V gene: TRBV9; clone size: .; CDR3 protein: CASSVTPGRTEAFF; CDR3 DNA: TGTGCCAGCAGCGTTACTCCGGGACGAACTGAAGCTTTCTTT
D gene: .; J gene: TRBJ1-1; CDR3 length: 13; V gene: TRBV7-2; clone size: .; CDR3 protein: CASSSQGVTEAFF; CDR3 DNA: TGTGCCAGCAGCTCACAGGGAGTCACTGAAGCTTTCTTT
D gene: .; J gene: TRBJ2-2; CDR3 length: 12; V gene: TRBV25-1; clone size: .; CDR3 protein: CASSQMGGELFF; CDR3 DNA: TGTGCCAGCAGTCAAATGGGCGGGGAGCTGTTTTTT
D gene: .; J gene: TRBJ1-2; CDR3 length: 13; V gene: TRBV2; clone size: .; CDR3 protein: CASNRPGGYGYTF; CDR3 DNA: TGTGCCAGCAACCGTCCGGGGGGCTATGGCTACACCTTC
D gene: TRBD1; J gene: TRBJ1-1; CDR3 length: 13; V gene: TRBV6-5; clone size: .; CDR3 protein: CASSYRQGAEAFF; CDR3 DNA: TGTGCCAGCAGTTACCGACAGGGGGCTGAAGCTTTCTTT
D gene: .; J gene: TRBJ1-1; CDR3 length: 11; V gene: TRBV20-1; clone size: .; CDR3 protein: CSARSGTEAFF; CDR3 DNA: TGCAGTGCTAGGTCCGGGACTGAAGCTTTCTTT
D gene: .; J gene: TRBJ1-1; CDR3 length: 12; V gene: TRBV7-3; clone size: .; CDR3 protein: CASSWGGGEAFF; CDR3 DNA: TGTGCCAGCAGCTGGGGCGGCGGGGAAGCTTTCTTT
D gene: .; J gene: TRBJ1-2; CDR3 length: 13; V gene: TRBV4-1; clone size: .; CDR3 protein: CASSQEPGRGYTF; CDR3 DNA: TGCGCCAGCAGCCAAGAACCAGGGCGAGGCTACACCTTC
D gene: TRBD1; J gene: TRBJ2-6; CDR3 length: 18; V gene: TRBV19; clone size: once; CDR3 protein: CASSYSGQGRTGANVLTF; CDR3 DNA: TGTGCCAGTAGTTATTCCGGACAGGGAAGGACTGGGGCCAACGTCCTGACTTTC